These T cell receptor beta chains were read from a single sample in a study of blood T cell repertoires in COVID-19. Generated by immunoSEQ multiplex PCR, the TCRdb table keeps only in-frame clones and is missing some. The sample gives fewer than 40,000 clones, over 70% of which show up once; about 3.2% is in the top ten. The sample consisted of peripheral blood. These receptors originate from a man aged 65 to 85 with COVID-19, enrolled during active disease. Each CDR3 is given with its conserved first and last residue. The D gene is left open where the match is weak. Rows give clone size only sometimes, using once, few, many, or a class for an expanded clone.

J | V | size | D | DNA | CDR3
TRBJ1-1 | TRBV7-9 | once | TRBD1 | TGTGCCAGCAGCTTAATACCCCAAGCGGGACAGGGTCCTGAAGCTTTCTTT | CASSLIPQAGQGPEAFF
TRBJ1-1 | TRBV9 | . | TRBD1 | TGTGCCAGCAGCGACCGGACAGGGATAGTAACTGAAGCTTTCTTT | CASSDRTGIVTEAFF
TRBJ2-3 | TRBV28 | once | . | TGTGCCAGCAGTGGCTCGGGGGTAGATACGCAGTATTTT | CASSGSGVDTQYF
TRBJ2-5 | TRBV11-1 | . | . | TGTGCCAGCAGCTTTCGACAAGATCAAGAGACCCAGTACTTC | CASSFRQDQETQYF
TRBJ1-1 | TRBV28 | . | . | TGTGCCAGCAGTTTATACACAGGGTCGGGAATGAACACTGAAGCTTTCTTT | CASSLYTGSGMNTEAFF
TRBJ1-4 | TRBV4-1 | once | . | TGCGCCAGCAGCCAATTTCGGACACTTCTTGCAACTAATGAAAAACTGTTTTTT | CASSQFRTLLATNEKLFF
TRBJ2-2 | TRBV9 | . | . | TGTGCCAGCAGCGTCGGGGGTGTAGGGGAGCTGTTTTTT | CASSVGGVGELFF
TRBJ2-3 | TRBV9 | . | TRBD1 | TGTGCCAGCAGCCCAGGGTGGGACAGCCGAGGGACCACAGATACGCAGTATTTT | CASSPGWDSRGTTDTQYF
TRBJ2-7 | TRBV5-4 | . | TRBD1 | TGTGCCAGCAGCTCCAAGACAGGGGGCTACGAGCAGTACTTC | CASSSKTGGYEQYF
TRBJ1-2 | TRBV19 | once | . | TGTGCCAGTAGTCCACCTGACAGACCCTATGGCTACACCTTC | CASSPPDRPYGYTF
TRBJ2-1 | TRBV4-1 | . | TRBD2 | TGCGCCAGCAGCCACGGGACTAGCGGGATATCCGGATGGCGCAATGAGCAGTTCTTC | CASSHGTSGISGWRNEQFF
TRBJ1-1 | TRBV6-5 | . | TRBD1 | TGTGCCAGCAGACCGGGACAGGGTGGTTTTGAAGCTTTCTTT | CASRPGQGGFEAFF
TRBJ2-5 | TRBV5-1 | . | TRBD1 | TGCGCCAGCAGCATAAGACAGGGGGCTCAGACCCAGTACTTC | CASSIRQGAQTQYF
TRBJ2-3 | TRBV6-1 | . | . | TGTGCCAGCAGTGAAGCGGGACAATCAGATACGCAGTATTTT | CASSEAGQSDTQYF
TRBJ2-7 | TRBV7-3 | . | TRBD2 | TGTGCCAGCAGCCTCCGACTAGCTAGTGAGCAGTACTTC | CASSLRLASEQYF
TRBJ2-2 | TRBV15 | . | TRBD2 | TGTGCCACCAGCGGGGTTCGGACTAGCGGGGACGCGAACACCGGGGAGCTGTTTTTT | CATSGVRTSGDANTGELFF
TRBJ2-1 | TRBV7-2 | once | . | TGTGCCAGCAGCTTACTAGGTTACAATGAGCAGTTCTTC | CASSLLGYNEQFF
TRBJ2-1 | TRBV6-2/TRBV6-3 | few | TRBD2 | TGTGCCAGCAGTTACCTAGCGGGAAGCTACAATGAGCAGTTCTTC | CASSYLAGSYNEQFF